This passage covers 19 T cell receptor beta chains from one sample sequenced in a study of immune heterogeneity within non-small cell lung tumors. In a multiplex PCR, 32 V and 13 J primers amplified TCR beta CDR3. TCRdb called the multiplex PCR reads again in MiXCR, with one record for every CDR3 protein. The repertoire holds fewer than 10,000 distinct CDR3 sequences, with 31% as singletons. Template input was genomic DNA from bulk tumor (about 600 ng per sample). While surgery was under way, several biopsies spaced far apart were taken per primary tumor. With untreated, newly diagnosed non-small cell lung cancer, the patients went on to undergo curative surgery. Sequencing was performed on lung tumor tissue. The receptors were gathered from a man between 60 and 75 years old with non-small cell lung cancer.

This clonotype has a count of ten or more. The V call is TRBV19, the J call TRBJ2-7, with a tentative D call TRBD2 (5 bases). CDR1 and CDR2 from the germline V gene are LNHDA and SQIVND (reference sequence). The CDR3 loop spans 12 amino acids. Deletions cut 1 base from V and 4 bases from J, with 5 bases between. The CDR3 nucleotides are TGTGCCAGTAGTATAGGAGGGTACGAGCAGTACTTC. As protein: CASSIGGYEQYF.

This clonotype has ten or more counts. The rearrangement joins TRBV7-6 to TRBJ1-1, with a weak D call TRBD1 (6 bases). The CDR3 totals 12 residues. The V end was cut by 1 base, the J end by 11 bases, with 11 bases between. Germline CDR1 is SGHVS and CDR2 is FNYEAQ. The CDR3 coding sequence is TGTGCCAGCAGCTTAGGAGGGGGGGACGCTTTCTTT. Its protein product is CASSLGGGDAFF.

This clonotype was counted at least ten times. This chain's CDR3 is CASSVGTGGVSTDTQYF. CDR3 coding DNA: TGTGCCAGCAGCGTAGGAACCGGCGGGGTCAGCACAGATACGCAGTATTTT. This rearrangement joins TRBV9 to TRBJ2-3; weak D call: TRBD2 (6 bases). V dropped 0 bases and J dropped 0 bases, with 14 bases sitting between them. This CDR3 has 17 residues. CDR1 SGDLS and CDR2 YYNGEE come from the germline V gene.

This clonotype was seen repeatedly, ten times or more. The chain employs TRBV28 and TRBJ2-1; 8 bases are a match to TRBD1. The CDR3 is 14 amino acids. After removal of 3 bases from V and 7 bases from J, the junction contained 5 bases not matched to a gene. Per the germline V gene, CDR1 is MDHEN and CDR2 is SYDVKM. DNA for the CDR3: TGTGCCAGCAGTTTGGCAGGGGGCACGAATGAGCAGTTCTTC. Translation: CASSLAGGTNEQFF.

The chain has TRBV7-6 and TRBJ2-3; D is ambiguous. With 0 bases removed from V and 2 bases from J, the gap between germline ends came to 6 bases. CDR3 length equals 14 residues. Per the germline V gene, CDR1 is SGHVS and CDR2 is FNYEAQ. CDR3: CASSLAEATDTQYF. The CDR3 DNA follows: TGTGCCAGCAGCTTAGCCGAGGCCACAGATACGCAGTATTTT.

This clonotype counts as medium-sized. This chain links TRBV12-3 or TRBV12-4 with TRBJ2-2; TRBD2 agrees at 9 bases. The V and J ends lost 3 bases and 3 bases, in that order; junction bases with no gene match: 5. This CDR3 contains 16 residues. The CDR3 DNA is TGTGCCAGCAGTTTGTTGGTAGCGGGAGACACCGGGGAGCTGTTTTTT. Translating gives CASSLLVAGDTGELFF.

In its sample, this clonotype was seen once. The chain employs TRBV29-1 and TRBJ2-7, with D possibly matching TRBD1 (6 bases). Germline CDR1 is SQVTM and CDR2 is ANQGSEA. The CDR3 is 12 amino acids. V dropped 8 bases and J dropped 9 bases, with 20 bases sitting between them. DNA of the CDR3: TGCAGCATACGGACGGGGCAGGGGTGGCAGTACTTC. Encoded protein: CSIRTGQGWQYF.

A single count supports this clonotype. This chain links TRBV5-1 with TRBJ2-2; 7 bases align to TRBD2. The J segment lost 4 bases and the V segment lost 0 bases, leaving 9 bases of the junction unmatched. The CDR3 runs to 17 residues. Germline CDR1 SGHRS, CDR2 YFSETQ. The CDR3 DNA reads TGCGCCAGCAGCTTGGAGGCTAGCGGATTGGGCACCGGGGAGCTGTTTTTT. It is translated as CASSLEASGLGTGELFF.

J is TRBJ2-7 and V is TRBV27, with 8 bases identical to TRBD1. J lost 6 bases, V lost 7 bases, and 8 bases had no gene match. CDR1 is MNHEY and CDR2 is SMNVEV in the germline V gene (reference sequence). This CDR3 contains 13 residues. This chain's CDR3 is CASTHDRGSEQYF. For the CDR3, the DNA is TGTGCCAGCACCCATGACAGGGGAAGCGAGCAGTACTTC.

In its sample, this clonotype is large. The V call is TRBV12-3 or TRBV12-4, the J call TRBJ1-6; D may be TRBD1 (5 bases). Trimming cost V 2 bases and J 9 bases, with 11 bases left between them. This CDR3 has 14 amino acids. CDR3 sequence: CASSLRGFGSPLHF. CDR3 DNA: TGTGCCAGCAGTTTACGGGGGTTCGGTTCACCCCTCCACTTT.

Sample share makes this clonotype medium-sized. The V gene is TRBV12-3 or TRBV12-4, the J gene TRBJ1-2; TRBD1 is a possible D gene (5 bases). V was trimmed by 5 bases and J by 6 bases, leaving 16 bases between them. The CDR3 runs to 14 residues. The CDR3 loop is CASSLGTSRNGYTF. CDR3 sequence (DNA): TGTGCCAGCAGTCTAGGGACCTCCCGGAATGGCTACACCTTC.

The rearrangement joins TRBV27 to TRBJ1-2; TRBD1 agrees at 7 bases. Germline trimming cut 6 bases from V and 0 bases from J; bases unmatched to any gene: 4. CDR1 MNHEY and CDR2 SMNVEV come from the germline V gene (reference sequence). This CDR3 contains 14 residues. The CDR3 DNA reads TGTGCCAGCAGGTGGACAGGACCTAACTATGGCTACACCTTC. This encodes CASRWTGPNYGYTF.

This rearrangement joins TRBV5-1 to TRBJ1-1, with D maybe TRBD1 (6 bases). The V end lost 4 bases, the J end lost 4 bases, and 14 bases lay between the germline ends. This CDR3 spans 14 amino acids. The germline CDR1 and CDR2 sequences are SGHRS and YFSETQ. In DNA, the CDR3 is TGCGCCAGCAGCGATGACAGGAGGACCACTGAAGCTTTCTTT. Residues: CASSDDRRTTEAFF.

This clonotype has ten or more counts. The V gene is TRBV5-1, the J gene TRBJ2-7, with D maybe TRBD2 (5 bases). Per germline, CDR1 SGHRS and CDR2 YFSETQ. The CDR3 runs 14 residues. V was cut by 0 bases and J by 3 bases, with 10 bases left in between. The CDR3 loop is CASSLGFGGYEQYF. CDR3 coding DNA: TGCGCCAGCAGCTTGGGTTTTGGAGGCTACGAGCAGTACTTC.

The CDR3 reads CASSQGYRAYEQYF. Written as DNA, the CDR3 is TGTGCCAGCAGCCAAGGATACAGGGCCTACGAGCAGTACTTC. The V call is TRBV3-1, the J call TRBJ2-7; a weak D match, TRBD1 (6 bases). Per the germline V gene, CDR1 is LGHDT and CDR2 is YNNKEL (reference sequence). The CDR3 has 14 residues. Trimming left V 1 base short and J 2 bases short, with 9 bases between.

The chain links TRBV5-8 to TRBJ2-1, with D perhaps TRBD1 (6 bases). The CDR3 has 18 residues. V was trimmed by 0 bases and J by 6 bases, leaving 22 bases between them. In germline, CDR1 is SGHTS, CDR2 YDEGEE. For the CDR3, the DNA is TGTGCCAGCAGCTTGGGGATAATGAACAGGGAGATGAGCAATGAGCAGTTCTTC. The encoded protein is CASSLGIMNREMSNEQFF.

This clonotype rates as medium-sized. V is TRBV2 and J is TRBJ1-2, with TRBD1 identical over 8 bases. The germline V gene encodes CDR1 SNHLY and CDR2 FYNNEI. There are 13 residues in the CDR3. Trimming took 5 bases from V and 5 from J; bases not matched to a gene: 4. This chain's CDR3 is CASSRQGNYGYTF. For the CDR3, the DNA is TGTGCCAGCAGTCGACAGGGGAATTATGGCTACACCTTC. Together with reference TRBV2 and TRBJ1-2, the CDR3 gives the full variable domain: EPEVTQTPSHQVTQMGQEVILRCVPISNHLYFYWYRQILGQKVEFLVSFYNNEISEKSEIFDDQFSVERPDGSNFTLKIRSTKLEDSAMYFCASSRQGNYGYTFGSGTRLTVV.

This sequence joins TRBV6-2 or TRBV6-3 and TRBJ1-6, with no clear D. The CDR3 has 11 residues. V was cut by 7 bases and J by 7 bases, with 5 bases left in between. The V gene's germline CDR1 is MNHEY and CDR2 SVGEGT. CDR3 in DNA: TGTGCCAGCACGTACAATTCACCCCTCCACTTT. Its protein is CASTYNSPLHF.

By proportion, this clonotype is medium-sized. The rearrangement joins TRBV6-1 to TRBJ1-2; the D gene is possibly TRBD1 (5 bases). Germline CDR1 and CDR2: MNHNS and SASEGT. The CDR3 has 14 residues. The V and J ends lost 5 bases and 14 bases respectively, with 24 bases between them. The CDR3 coding sequence is TGTGCCAGCAGTTACAACGAGCAGGGAGTTGGAAATACCTTC. Its protein is CASSYNEQGVGNTF.